Below, 27 T cell receptor beta chains from the same sample are listed, as sequenced in a study of T cell changes during pregnancy in multiple sclerosis. Clones were read by immunoSEQ multiplex PCR, and TCRdb kept only the in-frame ones, dropping some. Of approximately 50,000 clones listed, roughly nine tenths are singletons. The source material was CD8+ T cells from peripheral blood mononuclear cells, sampled after pregnancy. These receptors originate from a female donor with multiple sclerosis, enrolled in a pregnancy study.

V gene TRBV30 combines with J gene TRBJ2-7; a possible D gene is TRBD2 (5 bases). Germline CDR1 is GTSNPN and CDR2 is SVGIG (reference sequence). There are 14 residues in the CDR3. Trimming took off 7 bases at V and 2 bases at J, with 18 bases between the two ends. DNA of the CDR3: TGTGCCTACTCAGGAGGAGGTATTCCCTACGAGCAGTACTTC. Protein: CAYSGGGIPYEQYF.

The chain couples TRBV6-1 to TRBJ1-5, with 7 nucleotides matching TRBD1. V was clipped by 7 bases and J by 5 bases; unmatched bases: 8. The CDR3 length is 14 residues. CDR1 is MNHNS, CDR2 SASEGT, per germline. The CDR3 coding sequence is TGTGCCAGCAACTACAGGGGCCTATATCAGCCCCAGCATTTT. Its protein is CASNYRGLYQPQHF.

The chain recombines TRBV5-4 with TRBJ1-6; no definite D call. V lost 3 bases and J lost 9, with 7 bases in between. Germline CDR1 is SGHNT and CDR2 is YYREEE (reference sequence). There are 12 residues in the CDR3. CDR3 in amino acids: CASSSSGSPLHF. DNA for the CDR3: TGTGCCAGCAGCTCCTCGGGTTCACCCCTCCACTTT.

A word on this clone: Relative to the germline gene, one junction end is altered; a read error may explain this. The rearrangement uses TRBV7-7 and TRBJ2-5; 8 bases are shared with TRBD2. CDR3 length: 19 residues. Per the germline V gene, CDR1 is SSHAT and CDR2 is FNYEAQ (reference sequence). The CDR3 nucleotides read TGTGCTAGCAGCTTCAGAGGACCTCTGGGGCGGGGGGCCCAAGAGACCCAGTACTTC. Its protein is CASSFRGPLGRGAQETQYF.

The chain has TRBV9 and TRBJ1-6, with 9 positions matching TRBD1. This CDR3 contains 14 residues. Trimming cost V 4 bases and J 10 bases; bases outside gene matches: 6. Germline V gene sequence: CDR1 SGDLS, CDR2 YYNGEE. In DNA, the CDR3 is TGTGCCAGCAGCACCCGGGACAGGGTCTCACCCCTCCACTTT. Protein product: CASSTRDRVSPLHF.

The genes are TRBV6-6 and TRBJ2-7, with 10 bases that match TRBD1. V lost 4 bases, J lost 2 bases, and 8 bases stayed unmatched. Germline V gives CDR1 MNHNY, CDR2 SVGAGI (reference sequence). The length of the CDR3 is 16 residues. The CDR3 protein is CASSSTAGQGTYEQYF. Here the CDR3 DNA reads TGTGCCAGCAGTTCAACGGCGGGACAGGGGACCTACGAGCAGTACTTC.

The chain links TRBV27 to TRBJ2-7, with 9 bases matching TRBD1. Looked up from germline, CDR1 is MNHEY and CDR2 is SMNVEV (reference sequence). This CDR3 is built from 15 residues. V was pared by 6 bases and J by 3 bases, with 9 bases of the junction left unmatched. CDR3 sequence reads: CASSLLGGQGYEQYF. CDR3 coding DNA: TGTGCCAGCAGCCTCCTTGGGGGACAGGGCTACGAGCAGTACTTC.

As for this clone: Germline is not matched at one junction end, which may reflect a read error. The chain links TRBV2 to TRBJ2-1, with 11 positions matching TRBD2. Germline V CDR1 and CDR2: SNHLY, FYNNEI. This CDR3 is built from 15 residues. CDR3 sequence reads: CTSRLLAGGDNEQFF. The CDR3 DNA reads as TGTACCAGCAGGCTCCTAGCGGGGGGAGACAATGAGCAGTTCTTC.

V gene TRBV19 combines with J gene TRBJ2-1; TRBD2 matches 8 bases. Germline lookup yields CDR1 LNHDA and CDR2 SQIVND (reference sequence). Unmatched junction bases numbered 7, after V lost 3 bases and J lost 3 bases. There are 16 residues in the CDR3. CDR3 region: CASSIEAGGVYNEQFF. As DNA, the CDR3 is TGTGCCAGTAGTATTGAGGCGGGGGGCGTCTACAATGAGCAGTTCTTC.

J is TRBJ2-1 and V is TRBV6-4, with TRBD2 identical over 8 bases. CDR3 length: 15 residues. Per germline, CDR1 MRHNA and CDR2 SNTAGT. V trimming: 8 bases; J trimming: 2 bases; junction bases outside the gene matches: 8. Here the CDR3 reads CASGSGGGAYNEQFF. The CDR3, as DNA: TGTGCCAGCGGCTCCGGGGGGGGCGCCTACAATGAGCAGTTCTTC.

The CDR3 spells CASLTGGEETQYF. CDR3 DNA sequence: TGTGCCAGTCTCACCGGGGGGGAAGAGACCCAGTACTTC. The chain links TRBV11-1 to TRBJ2-5; 8 bases are a match to TRBD2. The length of the CDR3 is 13 residues. Germline CDR1 is SGHAT and CDR2 is FQDESV (reference sequence). The V segment lost 9 bases and the J segment 3 bases; nucleotides outside the gene matches: 6.

CDR3 loop: CASSQDLAGRESNQPQHF. The DNA of the CDR3 is TGCGCCAGCAGCCAAGACCTTGCAGGGCGGGAGAGCAATCAGCCCCAGCATTTT. The genes are TRBV4-1 and TRBJ1-5; possibly TRBD1 for D (5 bases). Trimming pared 0 bases from V and 1 base from J, leaving 16 bases between. Looked up from germline, CDR1 is MGHRA and CDR2 is YSYEKL. This CDR3 spans 18 amino acids.

This chain uses TRBV7-8 with TRBJ2-7; no definite D call. Trimming shortened V by 4 bases and J by 2 bases, and 12 bases separated the two germline ends. The germline CDR1 and CDR2 sequences are SGHVS and FQNEAQ. This CDR3 has 14 residues. CDR3 coding DNA: TGTGCCAGCAGCTCCCGTTTTTATGCCTACGAGCAGTACTTC. This encodes CASSSRFYAYEQYF.

V gene TRBV5-6 combines with J gene TRBJ1-2; TRBD1 agrees at 8 bases. Germline CDR1 SGHDT, CDR2 YYEEEE. CDR3 length: 13 residues. J gave up 4 bases and V 5 bases, and 4 bases lay outside the gene matches. The CDR3 is CASRTGQAYGYTF. The DNA of the CDR3 is TGTGCCAGCAGAACGGGACAGGCCTATGGCTACACCTTC.

The chain has TRBV5-6 and TRBJ2-1, with 7 bases aligning to TRBD1. The germline CDR1 and CDR2 sequences are SGHDT and YYEEEE. Losses at the gene ends were 3 bases for V and 3 bases for J; bases not matched to a gene: 3. CDR3 length: 14 amino acids. The DNA for the CDR3 is TGTGCCAGCAGCTCCGCAGGGGGCTACAATGAGCAGTTCTTC. Translating it yields CASSSAGGYNEQFF.

The chain couples TRBV28 to TRBJ1-6; no clear D gene. The germline gives CDR1 MDHEN, CDR2 SYDVKM. This CDR3 is built from 16 residues. V dropped 2 bases and J dropped 7 bases, with 15 bases sitting between them. The DNA for the CDR3 is TGTGCCAGCAGTTTAAGTAGGGAGGGTTGGAATTCACCCCTCCACTTT. It specifies CASSLSREGWNSPLHF.

This chain uses TRBV21-1 with TRBJ1-5; TRBD1 was called by the table and not checked on the DNA. TRBV21-1 is a known pseudogene. This CDR3 is built from 18 residues. The CDR3 sequence is CASSSVPGHDYSNQPQHF. As DNA, the CDR3 is TGTGCCAGCAGCAGCGTCCCGGGACACGATTATAGCAATCAGCCCCAGCATTTT.

This sequence joins TRBV9 and TRBJ2-5, with D maybe TRBD1 (5 bases). Germline values: CDR1 SGDLS, CDR2 YYNGEE. Deletions cut 0 bases from V and 4 bases from J, with 13 bases between. The CDR3 runs 15 residues. The CDR3 nucleotides read TGTGCCAGCAGCGTAGTAGGGGATTGGGGAGAGACCCAGTACTTC. It specifies CASSVVGDWGETQYF.

This chain uses TRBV4-2 with TRBJ2-3; 9 nucleotides match TRBD1. Germline V gene sequence: CDR1 LGHNA, CDR2 YNFKEQ. The ends lost 1 base at V and 1 base at J; junction bases unmatched: 0. The CDR3 has 15 amino acids. CDR3 loop: CASSQGTGGTDTQYF. CDR3 in DNA: TGTGCCAGCAGCCAAGGGACAGGGGGCACAGATACGCAGTATTTT.

The chain is built from TRBV7-2 and TRBJ2-7; 7 positions agree with TRBD1. With 5 bases clipped from V and 3 bases from J, the junction kept 7 bases outside the gene matches. The CDR3 totals 14 residues. Germline loops: CDR1 SGHTA, CDR2 FQGNSA. CDR3 nucleotide sequence: TGTGCCAGCAGCAACCCGGGACAGAGCTACGAGCAGTACTTC. Translated, it gives CASSNPGQSYEQYF.

The V gene is TRBV27, the J gene TRBJ2-7; D possibly corresponds to TRBD1 (5 bases). Germline CDR1 MNHEY, CDR2 SMNVEV (reference sequence). This CDR3 comprises 13 residues. Trimming removed 4 bases at V and 2 bases at J, with 9 bases between. The CDR3 region has the DNA TGTGCCAGCAGTTCTCAGGGAACCTACGAGCAGTACTTC. It specifies CASSSQGTYEQYF.

J is TRBJ2-5 and V is TRBV6-1; no clear D. Germline loops: CDR1 MNHNS, CDR2 SASEGT. The CDR3 has 13 amino acids. Trimming left V 4 bases short and J 1 base short, with 7 bases between. CDR3 protein: CASSAWLQETQYF. CDR3 sequence (DNA): TGTGCCAGCAGTGCTTGGCTCCAAGAGACCCAGTACTTC.

V is TRBV19 and J is TRBJ2-3; 7 bases fit TRBD2. Looked up from germline, CDR1 is LNHDA and CDR2 is SQIVND (reference sequence). The CDR3 runs 15 residues. Unmatched junction bases numbered 16, after V lost 7 bases and J lost 9 bases. The CDR3 DNA reads TGTGCCAGTACCCAGAGCGGGGAAGGACATGGCACGCAGTATTTT. This encodes CASTQSGEGHGTQYF.

The J gene is TRBJ1-1, the V gene TRBV7-9; 8 bases match TRBD1. J lost 4 bases, V lost 4 bases, and 2 bases had no gene match. The CDR3 is made up of 13 amino acids. The germline V gene has CDR1 SEHNR and CDR2 FQNEAQ (reference sequence). As DNA, the CDR3 is TGTGCCAGCAGCTCAGGGGGCCGCACTGAAGCTTTCTTT. It yields the protein CASSSGGRTEAFF. The full variable domain, with the rest looked up from reference TRBV7-9 and TRBJ1-1, is DTGVSQNPRHKITKRGQNVTFRCDPISEHNRLYWYRQTLGQGPEFLTYFQNEAQLEKSRLLSDRFSAERPKGSFSTLEIQRTEQGDSAMYLCASSSGGRTEAFFGQGTRLTVV.

The chain uses TRBV6-5 and TRBJ1-1; 9 positions agree with TRBD1. The CDR3 consists of 14 residues. The junction had 5 bases not matched to a gene; V was cut back by 7 bases and J by 2 bases. CDR1 MNHEY and CDR2 SVGAGI come from the germline V gene. CDR3 DNA: TGTGCCAGCAAGATGGACAGGGGAAACACTGAAGCTTTCTTT. It yields the protein CASKMDRGNTEAFF.

With respect to this clone: Within the sample, other DNA sequences also encode this same CDR3. The chain is built from TRBV27 and TRBJ1-1, with D hard to call. The CDR3 sequence is 14 residues long. Germline CDR1 and CDR2: MNHEY and SMNVEV (reference sequence). V gave up 1 base and J gave up 1 base, with 7 bases separating them. Here the CDR3 reads CASSLLGTNTEAFF. In DNA, the CDR3 is TGTGCCAGCAGTTTATTGGGCACGAACACTGAAGCTTTCTTT.

The V call is TRBV19, the J call TRBJ1-5, with D perhaps matching TRBD1 (5 bases). The CDR3 is 15 residues long. The V and J ends lost 5 bases and 4 bases respectively, with 15 bases between them. From germline, CDR1 is LNHDA and CDR2 SQIVND (reference sequence). CDR3 amino acids: CASSWGGGGNQPQHF. The CDR3 DNA reads TGTGCCAGTAGTTGGGGGGGAGGAGGGAATCAGCCCCAGCATTTT.